In this sample, the clone carrying this T cell receptor (beta chain) turned up a few times. This specimen belongs to a study of blood T cell repertoires in COVID-19. Study summary: The analysed material was cDNA or gDNA that came from T cells, B-cell-depleted T cells, or PBMCs.

V was pared by 3 bases and J by 7 bases, with 13 bases between. CDR3 size: 14 residues. Germline loops: CDR1 MNHEY, CDR2 SMNVEV (reference sequence). The method was immunoSEQ multiplex PCR; TCRdb's version includes in-frame clones alone and lacks a portion of them. This table holds approximately 200,000 clones, about 81% found once. The chain carries TRBV27 and TRBJ2-1, with D maybe TRBD2 (5 bases). The origin of this receptor is an elderly woman with COVID-19, enrolled during active disease. Specimen: peripheral blood. The CDR3 is CASSLSQTGNEQFF. The CDR3 DNA is TGTGCCAGCAGTTTGTCCCAAACGGGGAATGAGCAGTTCTTC.